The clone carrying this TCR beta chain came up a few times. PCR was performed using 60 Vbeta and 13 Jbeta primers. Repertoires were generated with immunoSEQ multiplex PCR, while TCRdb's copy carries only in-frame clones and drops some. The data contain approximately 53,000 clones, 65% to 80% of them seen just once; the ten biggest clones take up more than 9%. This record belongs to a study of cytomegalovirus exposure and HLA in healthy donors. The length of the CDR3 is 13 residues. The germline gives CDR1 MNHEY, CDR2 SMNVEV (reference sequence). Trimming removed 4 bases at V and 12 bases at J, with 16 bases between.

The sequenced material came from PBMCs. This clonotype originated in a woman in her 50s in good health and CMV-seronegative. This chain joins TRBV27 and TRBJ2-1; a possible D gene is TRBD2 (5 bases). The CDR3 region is CASSYARGFGQFF. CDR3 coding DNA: TGTGCCAGCAGTTACGCTCGGGGTTTCGGGCAGTTCTTC.